The 11 T cell receptor beta chains presented below share a single source sample, sequenced in a study of T-cell memory formation after mild COVID-19. TCRdb reanalysed the 5' RACE reads using MiXCR and keeps one entry per CDR3 protein. The sample lists roughly 480,000 distinct CDR3 sequences, around a quarter occurring once. Sequencing was carried out using PBMCs or a T cell subset sorted from them (not recorded which). These receptors all stem from an adult woman who had mild COVID-19 (a few samples of this study predate the infection). Cell type and time point are not known.

The chain is built from TRBV30 and TRBJ2-5, with TRBD2 matching 8 bases. This CDR3 comprises 13 residues. CDR1 and CDR2 from the germline V gene are GTSNPN and SVGIG (reference sequence). V lost 8 bases, J lost 3 bases, and 8 bases stayed unmatched. The CDR3 sequence is CAARIAGKETQYF. The CDR3 region has the DNA TGTGCCGCCCGGATAGCGGGGAAAGAGACCCAGTACTTC.

Only a few counts were recorded for this clonotype. The chain is built from TRBV7-2 and TRBJ1-4, with D perhaps matching TRBD1 (6 bases). CDR1 SGHTA and CDR2 FQGNSA come from the germline V gene. The CDR3 totals 15 residues. Trimming removed 5 bases at V and 8 bases at J, with 18 bases between. The CDR3 DNA follows: TGTGCCAGCAGCCACGGGGGGGCGCGGAGGGAAAAACTGTTTTTT. Residues: CASSHGGARREKLFF. Variable domain in full (rest from reference TRBV7-2 and TRBJ1-4): GAGVSQSPSNKVTEKGKDVELRCDPISGHTALYWYRQSLGQGLEFLIYFQGNSAPDKSGLPSDRFSAERTGGSVSTLTIQRTQQEDSAVYLCASSHGGARREKLFFGSGTQLSVL.

The V gene is TRBV12-3 or TRBV12-4, the J gene TRBJ2-3; 7 nucleotides match TRBD1. The CDR3 sequence is 16 residues long. The trim removed 10 bases at V and 6 bases at J, leaving 19 bases unmatched. This CDR3 reads CATKGIPGQPGDTQYF. Here the CDR3 DNA reads TGTGCCACCAAGGGGATCCCGGGACAGCCTGGGGATACGCAGTATTTT.

The chain is built from TRBV10-3 and TRBJ2-7; 9 bases are shared with TRBD2. CDR1 and CDR2 from the germline V gene are ENHRY and SYGVKD. The CDR3 is 15 amino acids. The J segment lost 3 bases and the V segment lost 3 bases, leaving 6 bases of the junction unmatched. CDR3 protein: CAISDSGLASYEQYF. The CDR3 DNA is TGTGCCATCAGTGATTCGGGACTAGCCAGCTACGAGCAGTACTTC.

The chain links TRBV6-1 to TRBJ2-3, with 7 bases that match TRBD1. Germline assignment: CDR1 MNHNS and CDR2 SASEGT. CDR3 length: 15 residues. Germline trimming cut 5 bases from V and 4 bases from J; bases unmatched to any gene: 9. CDR3 in amino acids: CASSSTGTASDTQYF. The CDR3 DNA reads TGTGCCAGCAGTTCTACCGGGACAGCTTCAGATACGCAGTATTTT.

The CDR3 sequence is CAISRTEDQPQHF. CDR3 in DNA: TGTGCCATCAGCCGGACGGAAGATCAGCCCCAGCATTTT. The chain recombines TRBV10-3 with TRBJ1-5; no definite D call. Germline assignment: CDR1 ENHRY and CDR2 SYGVKD. Between the trimmed V and J ends, which lost 6 bases and 5 bases, there was a span of 11 bases. This CDR3 contains 13 residues.

This chain connects TRBV12-3 or TRBV12-4 to TRBJ1-2, with 8 bases matching TRBD1. The V and J ends lost 1 base and 7 bases, in that order; junction bases with no gene match: 8. The length of the CDR3 is 15 residues. The CDR3, as DNA: TGTGCCAGCAGTTTAGGGACAGGGAGAGGTACTGGCTACACCTTC. It codes for CASSLGTGRGTGYTF.

The chain employs TRBV12-3 or TRBV12-4 and TRBJ2-3, with TRBD2 matching 7 bases. CDR3 length: 17 amino acids. V gave up 5 bases and J gave up 5 bases; unmatched junction bases: 16. The CDR3 reads CASSPLGRGNFKDTQYF. DNA of the CDR3: TGTGCCAGCAGTCCCCTCGGGCGGGGGAATTTTAAAGATACGCAGTATTTT.

The rearrangement links TRBV29-1 to TRBJ1-1; 7 bases align to TRBD1. Germline lookup yields CDR1 SQVTM and CDR2 ANQGSEA. The CDR3 is 12 residues long. V gave up 6 bases and J gave up 11 bases; unmatched junction bases: 12. In nucleotides, the CDR3 is TGCAGCGTCGGACAGGCCTCATCTGTGGCTTTCTTT. It encodes CSVGQASSVAFF.

This clonotype showed up just a few times. This rearrangement joins TRBV9 to TRBJ2-7; D is unclear. With 2 bases removed from V and 0 bases from J, the gap between germline ends came to 15 bases. This CDR3 has 16 residues. CDR1 is SGDLS and CDR2 is YYNGEE in the germline V gene. The CDR3 protein is CASSVYVSGNSYEQYF. In DNA form, the CDR3 reads TGTGCCAGCAGCGTGTATGTCTCCGGAAACTCCTACGAGCAGTACTTC.

This clonotype was counted between two and nine times. The V gene is TRBV29-1, the J gene TRBJ2-3; D remains ambiguous. This CDR3 spans 11 amino acids. CDR1 SQVTM and CDR2 ANQGSEA come from the germline V gene. Trimming took off 2 bases at V and 2 bases at J, with 2 bases between the two ends. The CDR3 reads CSVEYTDTQYF. In DNA, the CDR3 is TGCAGCGTTGAATACACAGATACGCAGTATTTT.